This TCR beta chain was obtained from a study of blood T cell repertoires in COVID-19. Study context: Some COVID-19 samples were acute and others convalescent; all came from the United States, Italy and Spain. Sample material is recorded as cDNA or gDNA derived from T cells, B-cell-depleted T cells, or PBMCs.

Study processing details: For nucleated cells, counts were estimated from reference gene primer amplification. Clones were sequenced by immunoSEQ multiplex PCR, and TCRdb holds only the in-frame ones, with some missing. V and J calls and clone size are those listed in that table; D and trimming were worked out from the DNA. The sample includes approximately 240,000 clones, 88% of them seen just once. The V gene's germline CDR1 is MNHEY and CDR2 SVGAGI. This CDR3 contains 16 residues. Deletions cut 3 bases from V and 0 bases from J, with 13 bases between. This chain connects TRBV6-5 to TRBJ2-3; a possible D gene is TRBD2 (5 bases). The TCR originated in a woman aged 40 to 50 who had recovered from COVID-19. Material: peripheral blood. CDR3 sequence reads: CASSYEGGTSTDTQYF. CDR3 nucleotides: TGTGCCAGCAGTTATGAGGGCGGTACTAGCACAGATACGCAGTATTTT.